A selection of T cell receptor beta chains follows, all from one sample in a study of blood T cell repertoires in COVID-19. Assay: immunoSEQ multiplex PCR; the TCRdb copy retains only in-frame clones and omits some. Of some 170,000 clones listed, approximately 89% are singletons. The sample consisted of peripheral blood. These receptors were collected from a woman aged 60-70 years with acute or convalescent COVID-19. Each CDR3 is given without its conserved first and last residue. Only some rows state a clone size, as once, few, many or a class for expanded clones.

J: TRBJ2-3; size: once; V: TRBV7-2; CDR3: ASSPRQVPTDTQY
J: TRBJ2-6; size: NA; V: TRBV30; CDR3: AWIRAGSGANVLT
J: TRBJ2-5; size: NA; V: TRBV27; CDR3: ASSSRLADVQETQY
J: TRBJ1-5; size: NA; V: TRBV6-1; CDR3: ASSEATGDQPQH
J: TRBJ2-3; size: NA; V: TRBV6-5; CDR3: ASSYWTSGRADTQY
J: TRBJ2-2; size: NA; V: TRBV7-9; CDR3: ASSLGRVQTGELF
J: TRBJ1-2; size: once; V: TRBV6-2/TRBV6-3; CDR3: ASSRREENGYT
J: TRBJ1-2; size: NA; V: TRBV9; CDR3: ASSVSDRDYGYT
J: TRBJ1-2; size: NA; V: TRBV20-1; CDR3: SARDGGSPS
J: TRBJ2-1; size: NA; V: TRBV4-2; CDR3: ASSQGTWEGRHSDNEQF
J: TRBJ1-1; size: NA; V: TRBV7-2; CDR3: ASSPVEGEAF
J: TRBJ1-4; size: NA; V: TRBV30; CDR3: AWSVGMSRRAEKLF
J: TRBJ2-7; size: NA; V: TRBV20-1; CDR3: SAQLEYEQY
J: TRBJ1-1; size: NA; V: TRBV4-1; CDR3: ASSSNEIAEAF
J: TRBJ2-7; size: NA; V: TRBV13; CDR3: ASSLRGSEQY
J: TRBJ2-3; size: NA; V: TRBV3-1/TRBV3-2; CDR3: ASSQALLAGAADTQY
J: TRBJ1-1; size: NA; V: TRBV13; CDR3: ASSSRDTYTEAF
J: TRBJ2-7; size: NA; V: TRBV6-5; CDR3: ASSRQDSYEQY
J: TRBJ2-3; size: once; V: TRBV10-1; CDR3: ASSAAGRGGGGTDTQY
J: TRBJ1-4; size: NA; V: TRBV3-1/TRBV3-2; CDR3: ASSQDQGAREKLF
J: TRBJ2-1; size: NA; V: TRBV6-1; CDR3: ASSERRFAYNEQF
J: TRBJ1-2; size: NA; V: TRBV27; CDR3: ASSVRNNYGYT
J: TRBJ1-4; size: NA; V: TRBV5-1; CDR3: ASTEGLSTNEKLF
J: TRBJ2-5; size: few; V: TRBV10-1; CDR3: ASSDGTSVETQY
J: TRBJ2-3; size: NA; V: TRBV19; CDR3: ASNTGGYTDTQY
J: TRBJ2-5; size: once; V: TRBV14; CDR3: ASSPGLLQTQY
J: TRBJ2-2; size: NA; V: TRBV4-2; CDR3: ASSQELAGVAGELF
J: TRBJ2-1; size: few; V: TRBV2; CDR3: ASSVEVPGEQF
J: TRBJ1-6; size: NA; V: TRBV27; CDR3: ASSPSTGGNSPLH
J: TRBJ2-1; size: NA; V: TRBV6-2/TRBV6-3; CDR3: ASSPPGTGGYNEQF
J: TRBJ1-3; size: NA; V: TRBV7-8; CDR3: ASSLAGQGLGNTIY
J: TRBJ1-1; size: NA; V: TRBV6-1; CDR3: ASSDVGRGTEAF
J: TRBJ2-3; size: NA; V: TRBV13; CDR3: ASSPRRTGRTDTQY
J: TRBJ2-3; size: NA; V: TRBV5-4; CDR3: ASSLGGLAGGIDTQY
J: TRBJ1-1; size: NA; V: TRBV2; CDR3: ARTQGRNTEAF
J: TRBJ1-5; size: NA; V: TRBV6-5; CDR3: AAGDRQPQH
J: TRBJ2-2; size: NA; V: TRBV5-8; CDR3: ATRSSGSLAGELF
J: TRBJ1-1; size: NA; V: TRBV9; CDR3: ASSPIPQGKAF
J: TRBJ1-1; size: NA; V: TRBV2; CDR3: ASSEGGTPNTEAF
J: TRBJ2-3; size: NA; V: TRBV27; CDR3: ASSFSGPADTQY
J: TRBJ2-7; size: NA; V: TRBV5-1; CDR3: ASSLGTGHYEQY
J: TRBJ2-3; size: NA; V: TRBV5-1; CDR3: ASSLGQSTDTQY
J: TRBJ1-1; size: NA; V: TRBV19; CDR3: ASSITTTGNGRAF
J: TRBJ2-3; size: NA; V: TRBV7-6; CDR3: ASSLGAGGPTDTQY
J: TRBJ1-5; size: once; V: TRBV6-5; CDR3: ASSSDRTQPQH
J: TRBJ2-7; size: once; V: TRBV28; CDR3: ASSLGQPMSSYEQY
J: TRBJ1-2; size: once; V: TRBV5-5; CDR3: ASSLASETAIYGYT
J: TRBJ2-7; size: NA; V: TRBV27; CDR3: ASSLLGGIGRGYEQY
J: TRBJ2-5; size: NA; V: TRBV7-9; CDR3: ASSLAGGETQY
J: TRBJ2-3; size: NA; V: TRBV9; CDR3: ASSVARGSGIPPDTQY
J: TRBJ1-2; size: NA; V: TRBV29-1; CDR3: SAGTGGRAGYT
J: TRBJ2-1; size: NA; V: TRBV19; CDR3: ASSMAREGPRSYNEQF
J: TRBJ2-1; size: few; V: TRBV9; CDR3: ASSVGESEQF